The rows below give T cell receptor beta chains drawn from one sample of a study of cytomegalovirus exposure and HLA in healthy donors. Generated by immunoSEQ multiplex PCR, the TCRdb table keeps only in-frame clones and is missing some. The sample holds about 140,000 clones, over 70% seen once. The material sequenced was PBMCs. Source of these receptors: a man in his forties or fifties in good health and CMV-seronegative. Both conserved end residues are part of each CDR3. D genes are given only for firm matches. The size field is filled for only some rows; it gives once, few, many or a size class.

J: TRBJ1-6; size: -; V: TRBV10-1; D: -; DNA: TGCGCCAGCAGTGTTCGGGGGGAAAATTCACCCCTCCACTTT; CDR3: CASSVRGENSPLHF
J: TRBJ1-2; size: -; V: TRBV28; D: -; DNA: TGTGCCAGCAGTTTAGAACAGATTAACTATGGCTACACCTTC; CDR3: CASSLEQINYGYTF
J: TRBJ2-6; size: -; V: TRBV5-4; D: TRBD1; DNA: TGTGCCAGCAACGGACAGGTTGGCTCTGGGGCCAACGTCCTGACTTTC; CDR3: CASNGQVGSGANVLTF
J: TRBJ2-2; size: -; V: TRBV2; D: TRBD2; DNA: TGTGCCAGCAGTGCGAGACTAGCGGGGGGCCCGAACACCGGGGAGCTGTTTTTT; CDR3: CASSARLAGGPNTGELFF
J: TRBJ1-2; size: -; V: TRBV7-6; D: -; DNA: TGTGCCAGCAGCTTAGAGAAAGGACTGAACTATGGCTACACCTTC; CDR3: CASSLEKGLNYGYTF
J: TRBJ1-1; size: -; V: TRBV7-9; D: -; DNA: TGTGCCAGCAGCCGACTCGAACAGGGAGAAGCTTTCTTT; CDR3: CASSRLEQGEAFF
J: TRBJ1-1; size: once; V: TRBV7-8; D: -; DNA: TGTGCCAGCAACTTACATTTGAACACTGAAGCTTTCTTT; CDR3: CASNLHLNTEAFF
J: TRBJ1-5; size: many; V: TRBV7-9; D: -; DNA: TGTGCCAGCAGCTTAGGAGGGGGTCTGCAGCCCCAGCATTTT; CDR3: CASSLGGGLQPQHF
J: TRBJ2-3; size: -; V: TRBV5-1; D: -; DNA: TGCGCCAGCAGCTCCCGCGGGAGCACAGATACGCAGTATTTT; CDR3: CASSSRGSTDTQYF
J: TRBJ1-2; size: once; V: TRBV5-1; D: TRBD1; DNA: TGCGCCAGCAGCCCTTCAGGAGACAGGGGTAACTATGGCTACACCTTC; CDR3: CASSPSGDRGNYGYTF
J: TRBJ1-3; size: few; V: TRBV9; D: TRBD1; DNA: TGTGCCAGCAGCGTAGCCCCCTCGGACAGGGCTGGAAACACCATATATTTT; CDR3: CASSVAPSDRAGNTIYF
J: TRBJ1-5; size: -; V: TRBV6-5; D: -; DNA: TGTGCCAGCAGTTACATGCAGGGCAATCAGCCCCAGCATTTT; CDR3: CASSYMQGNQPQHF
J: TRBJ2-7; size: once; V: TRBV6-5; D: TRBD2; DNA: TGTGCCAGCAGTTACCCCAGCGGGGGCACCTACGAGCAGTACTTC; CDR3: CASSYPSGGTYEQYF
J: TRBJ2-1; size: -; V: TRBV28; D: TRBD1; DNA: TGTGCCAGCCTACGTCCTGGGACAGCCTACAATGAGCAGTTCTTC; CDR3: CASLRPGTAYNEQFF
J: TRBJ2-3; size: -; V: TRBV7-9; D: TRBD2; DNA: TGTGCCAGCAGCTTATCGGCTAGCGGGGCCTTCAGCACAGATACGCAGTATTTT; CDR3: CASSLSASGAFSTDTQYF
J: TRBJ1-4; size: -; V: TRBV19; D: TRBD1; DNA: TGTGCCAGTAGTGATGGACAGGGGCCTAATGAAAAACTGTTTTTT; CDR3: CASSDGQGPNEKLFF
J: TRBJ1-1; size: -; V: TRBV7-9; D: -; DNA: TGTGCCAGCAGCCGCGAGGTCGGGATGACTGAAGCTTTCTTT; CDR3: CASSREVGMTEAFF
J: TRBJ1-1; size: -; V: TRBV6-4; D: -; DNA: TGTGCCAGCAGTGTTTCTTTAGCGAACACTGAAGCTTTCTTT; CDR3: CASSVSLANTEAFF
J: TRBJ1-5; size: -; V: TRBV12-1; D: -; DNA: TGTGCCAGCAGCGCGGACAGGGGGATACTGTGTAGCAATCAGCCCCAGCATTTT; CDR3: CASSADRGILCSNQPQHF
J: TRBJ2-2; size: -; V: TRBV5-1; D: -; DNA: TGCGCCAGCAGCTCTCACAGGGACATCGGGGAGCTGTTTTTT; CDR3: CASSSHRDIGELFF
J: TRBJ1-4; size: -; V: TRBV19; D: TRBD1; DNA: TGTGCCAGTAGTGTTCCCTTCGACAGGGCCGGTAATGAAAAACTGTTTTTT; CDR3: CASSVPFDRAGNEKLFF
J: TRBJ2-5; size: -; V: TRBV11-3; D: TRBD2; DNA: TGTGCCAGCAGCCTACGAGGCGGGGGGGCCAACCCAGAGACCCAGTACTTC; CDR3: CASSLRGGGANPETQYF
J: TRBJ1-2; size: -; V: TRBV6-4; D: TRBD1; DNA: TGTGCCAGCAGTTCAGGGACAGCCACCCGAGGCTACACCTTC; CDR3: CASSSGTATRGYTF
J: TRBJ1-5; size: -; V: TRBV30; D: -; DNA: TGTGCCTGGAGTCCAGTCTCTGGGCGCAATCAGCCCCAGCATTTT; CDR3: CAWSPVSGRNQPQHF
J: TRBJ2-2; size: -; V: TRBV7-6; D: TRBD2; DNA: TGTGCCAGCAGCTTAGTAGAGGCTAGCGGTACCGGGGAGCTGTTTTTT; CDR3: CASSLVEASGTGELFF
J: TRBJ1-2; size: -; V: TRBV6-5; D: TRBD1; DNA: TGTGCCAGCAGTTACCAGGGGGCGAAATATGGCTACACCTTC; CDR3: CASSYQGAKYGYTF
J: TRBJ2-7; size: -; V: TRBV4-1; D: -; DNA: TGCGCCAGCAGCCAAGTGGGAGTGATCCACGAGCAGTACTTC; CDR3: CASSQVGVIHEQYF
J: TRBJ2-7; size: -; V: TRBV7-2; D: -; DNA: TGTGCCAGCAGCCCCCAGCCCGTATACTACGAGCAGTACTTC; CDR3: CASSPQPVYYEQYF
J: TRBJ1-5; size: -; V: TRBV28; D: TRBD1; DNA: TGTGCCAGCAGGCTCGGGACAGGGTTATTTGGCAATCAGCCCCAGCATTTT; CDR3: CASRLGTGLFGNQPQHF
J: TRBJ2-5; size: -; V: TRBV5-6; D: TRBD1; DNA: TGTGCCAGCAGAGTCCCGGGACAGGGAGAGACCCAGTACTTC; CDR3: CASRVPGQGETQYF
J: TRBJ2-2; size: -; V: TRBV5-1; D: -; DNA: TGCGCCAGCAGCTTGGTCCCGGGTACCACCGGGGAGCTGTTTTTT; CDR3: CASSLVPGTTGELFF
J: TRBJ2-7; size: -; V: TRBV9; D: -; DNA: TGTGCCAGCAGCGTAGGCCCCCCAGGGACCTACGAGCAGTACTTC; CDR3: CASSVGPPGTYEQYF
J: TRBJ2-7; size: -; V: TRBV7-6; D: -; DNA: TGTGCCAGCAGCCCAGCCCGAGCGAGAATAAGCTCCTACGAGCAGTACTTC; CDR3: CASSPARARISSYEQYF
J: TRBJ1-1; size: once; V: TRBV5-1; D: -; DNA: TGCGCCAGCAGCTCACAGCCCGAGGGTACTGAAGCTTTCTTT; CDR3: CASSSQPEGTEAFF
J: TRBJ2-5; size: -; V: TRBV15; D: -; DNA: TGTGCCACCAGCAGAGGACGGACACCAATTCCTGGAGAGACCCAGTACTTC; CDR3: CATSRGRTPIPGETQYF
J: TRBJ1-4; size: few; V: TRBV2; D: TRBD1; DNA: TGTGCCAGCCAGAGGGGACAGGCAACTAATGAAAAACTGTTTTTT; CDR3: CASQRGQATNEKLFF
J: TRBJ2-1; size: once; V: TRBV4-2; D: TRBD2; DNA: TGTGCCAGCAGCCAAGAGGGGACTAGCCTACACAATGAGCAGTTCTTC; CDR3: CASSQEGTSLHNEQFF
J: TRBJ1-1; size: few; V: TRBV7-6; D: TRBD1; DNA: TGTGCCAGCAGCTTAGGGACAGGGGCCACTGAAGCTTTCTTT; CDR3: CASSLGTGATEAFF
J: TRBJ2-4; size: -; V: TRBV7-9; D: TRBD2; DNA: TGTGCCAGCAGCCTGGGTAGCGGGGGGTCTCGCACTCAGTACTTC; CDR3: CASSLGSGGSRTQYF
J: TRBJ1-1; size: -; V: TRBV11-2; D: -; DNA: TGTGCCAGCAGCTTATCATCTGGGCGTACTGAAGCTTTCTTT; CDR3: CASSLSSGRTEAFF
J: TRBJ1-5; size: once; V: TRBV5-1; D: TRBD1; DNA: TGCGCCAGCAGCGGCTGGGGACAGCATAGCAATCAGCCCCAGCATTTT; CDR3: CASSGWGQHSNQPQHF
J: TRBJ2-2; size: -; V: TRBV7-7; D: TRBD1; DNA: TGTGCTAGCAGAGATTCCGGGACAGGGCGGACCGGGGAGCTGTTTTTT; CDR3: CASRDSGTGRTGELFF
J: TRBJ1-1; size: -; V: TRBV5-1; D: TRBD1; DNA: TGCGCCAGCAGCTTTACAGGGGGAGGACTGAACACTGAAGCTTTCTTT; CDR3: CASSFTGGGLNTEAFF
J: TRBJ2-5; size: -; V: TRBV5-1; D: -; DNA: TGCGCCAGCAGCTTGGCGGCAGGGCAGGCTCCCCAAGAGACCCAGTACTTC; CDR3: CASSLAAGQAPQETQYF
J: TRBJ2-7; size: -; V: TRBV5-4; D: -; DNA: TGTGCCAGCAGACAGGACAGTACCTACGAGCAGTACTTC; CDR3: CASRQDSTYEQYF
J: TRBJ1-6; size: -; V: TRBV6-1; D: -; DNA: TGTGCCAGCAGTGAAAGGAGCTCCTATAATTCACCCCTCCACTTT; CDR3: CASSERSSYNSPLHF
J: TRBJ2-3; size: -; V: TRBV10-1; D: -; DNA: TGCGCCAGCAGTGACCCCTACCTGAATACGCAGTATTTT; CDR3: CASSDPYLNTQYF
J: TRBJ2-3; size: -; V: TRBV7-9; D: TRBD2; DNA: TGTGCCAGCAGCCTGACTAGCGGGGTTGCAGATACGCAGTATTTT; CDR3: CASSLTSGVADTQYF
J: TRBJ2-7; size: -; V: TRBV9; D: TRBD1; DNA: TGTGCCAGCAGCCCTCAAGTCCAGGGGGCCAACGAGCAGTACTTC; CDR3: CASSPQVQGANEQYF
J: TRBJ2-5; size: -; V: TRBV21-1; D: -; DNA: TGTGCCAGCAGCAAGTTCGGCAGGGTCGGGTTTGGCCCACGGGAGACCCAGTACTTC; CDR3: CASSKFGRVGFGPRETQYF
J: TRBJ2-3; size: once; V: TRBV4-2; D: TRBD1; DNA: TGTGCCAGCAGCCAAGCGTTAGGGTCAGGGGGCTGGGATACGCAGTATTTT; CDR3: CASSQALGSGGWDTQYF
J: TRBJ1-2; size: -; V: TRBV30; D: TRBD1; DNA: TGTACCTGGAGTCCAGGGACAGGGCACGGCTATGGCTACACCTTC; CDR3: CTWSPGTGHGYGYTF
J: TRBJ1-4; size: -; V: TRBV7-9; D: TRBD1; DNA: TGTGCCAGCAGCCCGAGACAGGGGGTAAATGAAAAACTGTTTTTT; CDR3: CASSPRQGVNEKLFF
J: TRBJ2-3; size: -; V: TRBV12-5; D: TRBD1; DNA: TGTGCTAGTGGTTCACAGGGGATTAGCACAGATACGCAGTATTTT; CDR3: CASGSQGISTDTQYF